These T cell receptor beta chains were read from a single sample in a study of blood T cells in healthy people across ages. TCRdb re-analysed the 5' RACE reads in MiXCR, keeping a single row per CDR3 protein. The sample shows fewer than 2,000,000 distinct CDR3 sequences, about two fifths of them seen only once. The sequenced material came from blood. The receptor source for this set is a human donor in good health. CDR3s include the opening cysteine and the closing phenylalanine or tryptophan. D genes are given only for firm matches. Clone size is stated in some rows and not others, as once, few, many or a class when expanded.

d_call: TRBD2
j_call: TRBJ2-7
clone_size: NA
v_call: TRBV7-2
cdr3_aa: CASSSRRGGGAGYEQYF
cdr3_nt: TGTGCCAGCAGCTCGAGACGCGGCGGGGGGGCTGGGTACGAGCAGTACTTC

d_call: NA
j_call: TRBJ1-1
clone_size: NA
v_call: TRBV7-2
cdr3_aa: CASSLGLGWGPNTEAFF
cdr3_nt: TGTGCCAGCAGCTTAGGACTAGGGTGGGGCCCGAACACTGAAGCTTTCTTT

d_call: TRBD2
j_call: TRBJ2-1
clone_size: few
v_call: TRBV29-1
cdr3_aa: CSATAGGPGEQFF
cdr3_nt: TGCAGCGCCACAGCGGGGGGGCCCGGTGAGCAGTTCTTC

d_call: NA
j_call: TRBJ2-5
clone_size: NA
v_call: TRBV4-1
cdr3_aa: CASSQVTGTRRNQETQYF
cdr3_nt: TGCGCCAGCAGCCAAGTAACCGGGACCCGGAGGAACCAAGAGACCCAGTACTTC

d_call: NA
j_call: TRBJ2-2
clone_size: NA
v_call: TRBV28
cdr3_aa: CASRGTGRADVGELFF
cdr3_nt: TGTGCCAGCAGGGGGACTGGGCGGGCGGACGTAGGGGAGCTGTTTTTT

d_call: TRBD2
j_call: TRBJ2-1
clone_size: NA
v_call: TRBV27
cdr3_aa: CASSLAPGLALNEQFF
cdr3_nt: TGTGCCAGCAGTCTAGCACCGGGACTAGCTTTAAATGAGCAGTTCTTC

d_call: NA
j_call: TRBJ1-2
clone_size: once
v_call: TRBV20-1
cdr3_aa: CSALADYGYTF
cdr3_nt: TGCAGTGCGCTCGCAGACTATGGCTACACCTTC

d_call: NA
j_call: TRBJ2-5
clone_size: NA
v_call: TRBV7-9
cdr3_aa: CASSLGADRLTQYF
cdr3_nt: TGTGCCAGCAGCTTAGGAGCGGATCGGTTGACCCAGTACTTC

d_call: TRBD1
j_call: TRBJ2-1
clone_size: once
v_call: TRBV7-2
cdr3_aa: CASSLETGASHEQFF
cdr3_nt: TGTGCCAGCAGCTTAGAGACAGGGGCATCCCATGAGCAGTTCTTC

d_call: NA
j_call: TRBJ1-1
clone_size: NA
v_call: TRBV6-5
cdr3_aa: CASRRKRSTEAFF
cdr3_nt: TGTGCCAGCAGACGAAAGAGGTCCACTGAAGCTTTCTTT

d_call: TRBD2
j_call: TRBJ2-7
clone_size: few
v_call: TRBV7-2
cdr3_aa: CASSLRGGAYNEQYF
cdr3_nt: TGTGCCAGCAGCCTTCGGGGGGGTGCCTACAATGAGCAGTACTTC

d_call: TRBD2
j_call: TRBJ2-1
clone_size: NA
v_call: TRBV9
cdr3_aa: CASSVDSGVYNEQFF
cdr3_nt: TGTGCCAGCAGCGTAGATAGCGGGGTCTACAATGAGCAGTTCTTC

d_call: TRBD2
j_call: TRBJ2-5
clone_size: NA
v_call: TRBV27
cdr3_aa: CASSPLAGARPQYF
cdr3_nt: TGTGCCAGCAGTCCCTTAGCGGGAGCAAGGCCCCAGTACTTC

d_call: TRBD2
j_call: TRBJ2-3
clone_size: NA
v_call: TRBV9
cdr3_aa: CASSVTSGGADTQYF
cdr3_nt: TGTGCCAGCAGCGTAACTAGCGGGGGCGCAGATACGCAGTATTTT

d_call: NA
j_call: TRBJ1-2
clone_size: NA
v_call: TRBV28
cdr3_aa: CASSSFDPSRDYGYTF
cdr3_nt: TGTGCCAGCAGTTCCTTCGATCCCTCGAGGGACTATGGCTACACCTTC

d_call: TRBD1
j_call: TRBJ2-7
clone_size: NA
v_call: TRBV6-6
cdr3_aa: CASSYILDRDRAYEQYF
cdr3_nt: TGTGCCAGCAGTTACATCCTTGACAGGGACAGAGCCTACGAGCAGTACTTC

d_call: TRBD1
j_call: TRBJ2-7
clone_size: NA
v_call: TRBV12-3/TRBV12-4
cdr3_aa: CASGRQGGNEQYF
cdr3_nt: TGTGCCAGCGGGCGACAGGGGGGAAACGAGCAGTACTTC

d_call: NA
j_call: TRBJ2-7
clone_size: NA
v_call: TRBV3-1
cdr3_aa: CASSPAAGQPTEQYF
cdr3_nt: TGTGCCAGCAGCCCAGCCGCGGGACAGCCTACCGAGCAGTACTTC

d_call: NA
j_call: TRBJ2-7
clone_size: NA
v_call: TRBV5-1
cdr3_aa: CASSRGGTFEQYF
cdr3_nt: TGCGCCAGCAGCCGCGGTGGGACCTTCGAGCAGTACTTC

d_call: TRBD1
j_call: TRBJ1-2
clone_size: NA
v_call: TRBV7-2
cdr3_aa: CASSLYGTGVGYGYTF
cdr3_nt: TGTGCCAGCAGCTTATACGGGACAGGGGTTGGCTATGGCTACACCTTC

d_call: NA
j_call: TRBJ2-1
clone_size: few
v_call: TRBV4-3
cdr3_aa: CASSQEPTGASYNEQFF
cdr3_nt: TGCGCCAGCAGCCAAGAGCCGACAGGTGCCTCCTACAATGAGCAGTTCTTC

d_call: NA
j_call: TRBJ2-5
clone_size: few
v_call: TRBV6-5
cdr3_aa: CASSYPTQETQYF
cdr3_nt: TGTGCCAGCAGTTACCCGACCCAAGAGACCCAGTACTTC

d_call: NA
j_call: TRBJ2-7
clone_size: few
v_call: TRBV3-1
cdr3_aa: CASSLQGLRDEQYF
cdr3_nt: TGTGCCAGCAGCCTACAGGGACTTCGGGACGAGCAGTACTTC

d_call: NA
j_call: TRBJ1-2
clone_size: NA
v_call: TRBV18
cdr3_aa: CASSRPQGSGYTF
cdr3_nt: TGTGCCAGCTCACGACCCCAGGGGTCAGGCTACACCTTC

d_call: NA
j_call: TRBJ2-6
clone_size: NA
v_call: TRBV5-1
cdr3_aa: CASSLWGGGANVLTF
cdr3_nt: TGCGCCAGCAGCTTGTGGGGAGGTGGGGCCAACGTCCTGACTTTC

d_call: TRBD1
j_call: TRBJ2-1
clone_size: NA
v_call: TRBV24-1
cdr3_aa: CATSDLGTGSRDNEQFF
cdr3_nt: TGTGCCACCAGTGATTTGGGGACAGGGAGCAGGGACAATGAGCAGTTCTTC

d_call: NA
j_call: TRBJ2-5
clone_size: NA
v_call: TRBV28
cdr3_aa: CAAQWGARETQYF
cdr3_nt: TGTGCCGCGCAGTGGGGGGCGAGGGAGACCCAGTACTTC

d_call: NA
j_call: TRBJ2-7
clone_size: NA
v_call: TRBV12-3/TRBV12-4
cdr3_aa: CASSQGGIEQYF
cdr3_nt: TGTGCCAGCAGTCAGGGGGGGATCGAGCAGTACTTC

d_call: NA
j_call: TRBJ2-3
clone_size: NA
v_call: TRBV27
cdr3_aa: CASSLGSFQPDTQYF
cdr3_nt: TGTGCCAGCAGTCTAGGGAGTTTTCAACCAGATACGCAGTATTTT

d_call: NA
j_call: TRBJ2-4
clone_size: few
v_call: TRBV28
cdr3_aa: CASSPGTWEQYF
cdr3_nt: TGTGCCAGCAGCCCCGGGACGTGGGAGCAGTACTTC

d_call: NA
j_call: TRBJ2-3
clone_size: few
v_call: TRBV12-3/TRBV12-4
cdr3_aa: CASSETADTDTQYF
cdr3_nt: TGTGCCAGCAGTGAGACAGCCGACACAGATACGCAGTATTTT

d_call: NA
j_call: TRBJ1-1
clone_size: NA
v_call: TRBV6-6
cdr3_aa: CASTLDPRSTEAFF
cdr3_nt: TGTGCCAGCACCCTGGACCCTCGTAGCACTGAAGCTTTCTTT

d_call: TRBD2
j_call: TRBJ2-3
clone_size: NA
v_call: TRBV6-1
cdr3_aa: CASSETSGGYTDTQYF
cdr3_nt: TGTGCCAGCAGTGAAACTAGCGGGGGGTACACAGATACGCAGTATTTT

d_call: NA
j_call: TRBJ1-1
clone_size: NA
v_call: TRBV4-3
cdr3_aa: CASSQGQGHFEAFF
cdr3_nt: TGCGCCAGCAGCCAAGGTCAAGGGCACTTTGAAGCTTTCTTT

d_call: NA
j_call: TRBJ1-1
clone_size: many
v_call: TRBV9
cdr3_aa: CASSVGPNTEAFF
cdr3_nt: TGTGCCAGCAGCGTAGGACCGAACACTGAAGCTTTCTTT

d_call: TRBD2
j_call: TRBJ2-3
clone_size: few
v_call: TRBV7-9
cdr3_aa: CASKIAGGHDTQYF
cdr3_nt: TGTGCCAGCAAGATAGCGGGGGGGCATGATACGCAGTATTTT

d_call: TRBD1
j_call: TRBJ2-1
clone_size: NA
v_call: TRBV3-1
cdr3_aa: CASSQDHRTGLNEQFF
cdr3_nt: TGTGCCAGCAGCCAAGATCACCGGACAGGGTTGAATGAGCAGTTCTTC

d_call: NA
j_call: TRBJ1-1
clone_size: NA
v_call: TRBV7-9
cdr3_aa: CSSSSGGQNGRGVTEAFF
cdr3_nt: TGTTCCAGCAGCTCCGGGGGCCAAAACGGAAGGGGAGTTACTGAAGCTTTCTTT

d_call: TRBD2
j_call: TRBJ2-3
clone_size: NA
v_call: TRBV27
cdr3_aa: CASSSSRLAAPSTDTQYF
cdr3_nt: TGTGCCAGCAGTTCGTCCAGACTAGCGGCCCCTAGCACAGATACGCAGTATTTT

d_call: TRBD1
j_call: TRBJ1-2
clone_size: NA
v_call: TRBV5-4
cdr3_aa: CASSSPGQGRGYGYTF
cdr3_nt: TGTGCCAGCAGCTCACCGGGACAGGGTAGAGGGTATGGCTACACCTTC

d_call: NA
j_call: TRBJ1-4
clone_size: few
v_call: TRBV4-1
cdr3_aa: CASSQRGEVEKLFF
cdr3_nt: TGCGCCAGCAGCCAAAGAGGGGAGGTGGAAAAACTGTTTTTT

d_call: NA
j_call: TRBJ1-2
clone_size: NA
v_call: TRBV20-1
cdr3_aa: CSARDWGRDYGYTF
cdr3_nt: TGCAGTGCTAGAGATTGGGGGCGAGACTATGGCTACACCTTC

d_call: NA
j_call: TRBJ2-2
clone_size: few
v_call: TRBV20-1
cdr3_aa: CSAEIFGQTNTGELFF
cdr3_nt: TGCAGTGCCGAGATCTTCGGGCAAACGAACACCGGGGAGCTGTTTTTT

d_call: TRBD1
j_call: TRBJ2-7
clone_size: NA
v_call: TRBV27
cdr3_aa: CASSLSGTGFFSYEQYF
cdr3_nt: TGTGCCAGCAGTTTATCAGGGACAGGGTTTTTCTCCTACGAGCAGTACTTC

d_call: TRBD1
j_call: TRBJ2-7
clone_size: NA
v_call: TRBV3-1
cdr3_aa: CASTPRWPGQGAYEQYF
cdr3_nt: TGTGCCAGCACCCCAAGATGGCCCGGACAGGGGGCTTACGAGCAGTACTTC

d_call: NA
j_call: TRBJ2-3
clone_size: NA
v_call: TRBV5-1
cdr3_aa: CASRRDTEGTDTQYF
cdr3_nt: TGCGCCAGCAGACGGGACACCGAGGGCACAGATACGCAGTATTTT

d_call: TRBD1
j_call: TRBJ2-1
clone_size: NA
v_call: TRBV7-8
cdr3_aa: CASSSRTGVAYEQFF
cdr3_nt: TGTGCCAGCAGCTCCCGGACAGGGGTGGCATATGAGCAGTTCTTC

d_call: NA
j_call: TRBJ1-1
clone_size: many
v_call: TRBV5-1
cdr3_aa: CASSPMSTVSGTEAFF
cdr3_nt: TGCGCCAGCAGCCCTATGTCGACAGTGTCGGGCACTGAAGCTTTCTTT

d_call: NA
j_call: TRBJ2-7
clone_size: NA
v_call: TRBV9
cdr3_aa: CASSIRPGAEQYF
cdr3_nt: TGTGCCAGCAGCATAAGGCCGGGGGCGGAGCAGTACTTC

d_call: NA
j_call: TRBJ2-7
clone_size: NA
v_call: TRBV10-3
cdr3_aa: CAISGATPRYEQYF
cdr3_nt: TGTGCCATCAGTGGAGCCACCCCACGCTACGAGCAGTACTTC

d_call: TRBD2
j_call: TRBJ2-5
clone_size: once
v_call: TRBV12-3/TRBV12-4
cdr3_aa: CASSPGLAGEGQETQYF
cdr3_nt: TGCGCCAGCAGCCCGGGACTAGCGGGGGAGGGGCAAGAGACCCAGTACTTC

d_call: NA
j_call: TRBJ1-5
clone_size: NA
v_call: TRBV3-1
cdr3_aa: CASSQDARVGQPQHF
cdr3_nt: TGTGCCAGCAGCCAGGATGCGAGGGTTGGCCAGCCCCAGCATTTT

d_call: NA
j_call: TRBJ2-7
clone_size: NA
v_call: TRBV7-2
cdr3_aa: CASSLDFSPEQYF
cdr3_nt: TGTGCCAGCAGTTTAGACTTCTCCCCCGAGCAGTACTTC

d_call: TRBD2
j_call: TRBJ2-5
clone_size: few
v_call: TRBV29-1
cdr3_aa: CSVYNTRLAGGVEQYF
cdr3_nt: TGCAGCGTTTACAACACCCGACTAGCGGGGGGTGTTGAGCAGTACTTC

d_call: NA
j_call: TRBJ2-7
clone_size: few
v_call: TRBV29-1
cdr3_aa: CSVEGKNGLGTYEQYF
cdr3_nt: TGCAGCGTTGAGGGGAAGAACGGCCTAGGGACCTACGAGCAGTACTTC

d_call: NA
j_call: TRBJ2-1
clone_size: few
v_call: TRBV5-1
cdr3_aa: CASTAPTGYNEQFF
cdr3_nt: TGCGCCAGCACGGCCCCTACAGGGTACAATGAGCAGTTCTTC

d_call: NA
j_call: TRBJ1-1
clone_size: NA
v_call: TRBV7-6
cdr3_aa: CASSWDRQSEAFF
cdr3_nt: TGTGCCAGCAGCTGGGATCGGCAGAGCGAAGCTTTCTTT

d_call: TRBD2
j_call: TRBJ2-3
clone_size: NA
v_call: TRBV20-1
cdr3_aa: CSARGPGGGHTQYF
cdr3_nt: TGCAGTGCTAGAGGACCCGGGGGGGGACATACGCAGTATTTT

d_call: TRBD2
j_call: TRBJ2-1
clone_size: NA
v_call: TRBV5-5
cdr3_aa: CASSGSSGGRNEQFF
cdr3_nt: TGTGCCAGCAGCGGTTCCAGCGGGGGGAGGAATGAGCAGTTCTTC

d_call: NA
j_call: TRBJ2-7
clone_size: few
v_call: TRBV10-3
cdr3_aa: CAISETGTQSYEQYF
cdr3_nt: TGTGCCATCAGTGAAACCGGGACGCAATCCTACGAGCAGTACTTC